Only a few counts were recorded for the clone carrying this T cell receptor (beta chain). Its target is unknown. This sample is part of a study of PD-1 blockade in classical Hodgkin lymphoma. Overall study: Intravenous nivolumab at 3 mg/kg was given to patients every 2 weeks. Study-level points and caveats: Patients newly diagnosed and complete responders had comparable baseline diversity. Newly diagnosed patients reportedly trailed healthy donors in baseline TCR diversity. TCR diversity rose significantly by C4D1 in CD4+ but not CD8+ cells.

V shed 3 bases and J 5 bases; nucleotides not matched to a gene: 2. The germline V gene encodes CDR1 LGHNA and CDR2 YNFKEQ. This CDR3 has 15 amino acids. All trial patients relapsed after autologous stem cell transplantation. Only in-frame clones appear in the TCRdb table, and some are missing; sequencing was by immunoSEQ multiplex PCR. The data contain tens of thousands of clones, roughly nine tenths of them singletons. The receptor's source is a human donor with classical Hodgkin lymphoma. The sample here was peripheral blood mononuclear cells (PBMCs), taken at baseline. This chain joins TRBV4-2 and TRBJ2-1; the match to TRBD2 covers 12 bases. The CDR3, as DNA: TGTGCCAGCAGCCAGCTAGCGGGGGGGGACAATGAGCAGTTCTTC. Its protein is CASSQLAGGDNEQFF.